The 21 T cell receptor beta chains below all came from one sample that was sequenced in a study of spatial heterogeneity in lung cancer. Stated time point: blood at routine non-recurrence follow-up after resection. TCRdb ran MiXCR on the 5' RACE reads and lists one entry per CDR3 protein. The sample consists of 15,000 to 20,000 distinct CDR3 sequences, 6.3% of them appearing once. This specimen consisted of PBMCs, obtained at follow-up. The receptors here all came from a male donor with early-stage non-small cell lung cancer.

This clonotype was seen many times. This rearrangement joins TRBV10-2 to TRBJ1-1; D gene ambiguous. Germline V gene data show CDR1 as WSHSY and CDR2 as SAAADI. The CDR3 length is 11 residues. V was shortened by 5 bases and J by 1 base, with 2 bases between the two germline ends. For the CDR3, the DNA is TGCGCCAGCAGTTGGAACACTGAAGCTTTCTTT. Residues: CASSWNTEAFF.

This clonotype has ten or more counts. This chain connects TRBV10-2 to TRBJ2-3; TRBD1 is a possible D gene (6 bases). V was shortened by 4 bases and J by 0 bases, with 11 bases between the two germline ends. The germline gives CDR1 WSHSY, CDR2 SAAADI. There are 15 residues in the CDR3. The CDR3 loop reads CASSAGTTSTDTQYF. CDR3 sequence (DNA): TGCGCCAGCAGTGCCGGGACAACTAGCACAGATACGCAGTATTTT.

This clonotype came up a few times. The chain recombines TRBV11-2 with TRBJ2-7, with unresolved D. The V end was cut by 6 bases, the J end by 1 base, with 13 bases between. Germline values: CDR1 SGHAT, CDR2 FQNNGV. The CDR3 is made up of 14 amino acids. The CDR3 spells CASRTGFSSYEQYF. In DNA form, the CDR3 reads TGTGCCAGCAGGACCGGGTTCTCTTCCTACGAGCAGTACTTC.

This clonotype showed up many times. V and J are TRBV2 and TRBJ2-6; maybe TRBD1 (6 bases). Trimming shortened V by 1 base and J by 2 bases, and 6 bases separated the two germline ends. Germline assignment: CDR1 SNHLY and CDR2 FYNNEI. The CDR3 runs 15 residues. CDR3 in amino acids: CASSEEGAGANVLTF. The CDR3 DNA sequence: TGTGCCAGCAGTGAAGAGGGGGCTGGGGCCAACGTCCTGACTTTC.

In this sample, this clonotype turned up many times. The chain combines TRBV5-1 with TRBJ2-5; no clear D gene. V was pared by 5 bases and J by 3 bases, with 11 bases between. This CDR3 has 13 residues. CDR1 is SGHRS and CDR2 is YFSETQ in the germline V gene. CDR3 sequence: CASSPVVKETQYF. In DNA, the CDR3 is TGCGCCAGCAGTCCGGTGGTGAAAGAGACCCAGTACTTC.

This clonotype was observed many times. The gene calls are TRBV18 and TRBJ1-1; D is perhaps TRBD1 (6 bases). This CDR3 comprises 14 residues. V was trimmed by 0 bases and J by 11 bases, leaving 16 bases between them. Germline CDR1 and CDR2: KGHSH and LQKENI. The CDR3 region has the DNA TGTGCCAGCTCACCACCGGGGGGGCGCGGTGAGGCTTTCTTT. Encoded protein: CASSPPGGRGEAFF. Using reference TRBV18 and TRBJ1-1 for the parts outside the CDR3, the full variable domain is NAGVMQNPRHLVRRRGQEARLRCSPMKGHSHVYWYRQLPEEGLKFMVYLQKENIIDESGMPKERFSAEFPKEGPSILRIQQVVRGDSAAYFCASSPPGGRGEAFFGQGTRLTVV.

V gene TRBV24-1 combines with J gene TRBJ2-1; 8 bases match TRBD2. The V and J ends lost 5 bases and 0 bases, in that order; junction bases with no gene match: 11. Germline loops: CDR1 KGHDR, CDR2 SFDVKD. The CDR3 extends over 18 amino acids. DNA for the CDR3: TGTGCCACCAGTGGGGGTGGCGGGACTAGTTCCTCCTACAATGAGCAGTTCTTC. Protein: CATSGGGGTSSSYNEQFF.

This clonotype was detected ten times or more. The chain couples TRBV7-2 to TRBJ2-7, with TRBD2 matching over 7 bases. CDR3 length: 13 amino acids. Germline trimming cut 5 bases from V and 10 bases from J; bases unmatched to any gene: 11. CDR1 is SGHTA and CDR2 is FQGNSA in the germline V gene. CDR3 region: CASSPGRGREQYF. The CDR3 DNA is TGTGCCAGCAGCCCAGGGAGGGGCAGGGAACAGTACTTC.

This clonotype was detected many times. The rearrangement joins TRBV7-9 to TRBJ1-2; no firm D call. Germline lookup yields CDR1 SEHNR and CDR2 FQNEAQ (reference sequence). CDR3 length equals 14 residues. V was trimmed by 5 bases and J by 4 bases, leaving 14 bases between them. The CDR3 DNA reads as TGTGCCAGCAGCCCCCTCGGACCCGGCTATGGCTACACCTTC. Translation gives CASSPLGPGYGYTF.

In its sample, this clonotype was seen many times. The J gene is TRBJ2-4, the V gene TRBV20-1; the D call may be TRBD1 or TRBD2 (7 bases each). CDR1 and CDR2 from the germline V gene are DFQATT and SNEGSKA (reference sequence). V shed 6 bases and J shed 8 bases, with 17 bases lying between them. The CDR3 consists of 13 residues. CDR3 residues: CSAPGGGVDIQYF. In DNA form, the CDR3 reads TGCAGTGCCCCAGGGGGGGGTGTGGACATTCAGTACTTC.

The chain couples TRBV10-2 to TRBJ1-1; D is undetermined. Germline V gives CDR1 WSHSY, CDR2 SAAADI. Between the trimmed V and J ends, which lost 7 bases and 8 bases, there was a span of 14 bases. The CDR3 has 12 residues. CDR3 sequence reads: CASIGLWAEAFF. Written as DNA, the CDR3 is TGCGCCAGCATAGGTTTATGGGCGGAAGCTTTCTTT.

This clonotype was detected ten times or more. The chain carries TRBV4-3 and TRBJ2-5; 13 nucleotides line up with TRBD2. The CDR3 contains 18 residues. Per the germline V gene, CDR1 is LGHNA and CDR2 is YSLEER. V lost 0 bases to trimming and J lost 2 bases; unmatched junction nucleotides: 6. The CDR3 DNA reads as TGCGCCAGCAGCCAAGACCCCAGGACTAGCGGGGGACAAGAGACCCAGTACTTC. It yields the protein CASSQDPRTSGGQETQYF.

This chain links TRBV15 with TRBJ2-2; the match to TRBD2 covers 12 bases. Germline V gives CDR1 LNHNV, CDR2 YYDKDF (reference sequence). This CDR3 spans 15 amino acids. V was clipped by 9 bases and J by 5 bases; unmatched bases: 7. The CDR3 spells CATAGLAGLTGELFF. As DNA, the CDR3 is TGTGCCACAGCAGGACTAGCGGGACTAACCGGGGAGCTGTTTTTT.

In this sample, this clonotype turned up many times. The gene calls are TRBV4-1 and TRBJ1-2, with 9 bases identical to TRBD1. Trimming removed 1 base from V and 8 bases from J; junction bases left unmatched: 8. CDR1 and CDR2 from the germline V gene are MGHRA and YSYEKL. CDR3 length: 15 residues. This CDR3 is CASSQVYRGQNGYTF. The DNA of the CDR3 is TGCGCCAGCAGCCAAGTATACAGGGGGCAAAACGGCTACACCTTC.

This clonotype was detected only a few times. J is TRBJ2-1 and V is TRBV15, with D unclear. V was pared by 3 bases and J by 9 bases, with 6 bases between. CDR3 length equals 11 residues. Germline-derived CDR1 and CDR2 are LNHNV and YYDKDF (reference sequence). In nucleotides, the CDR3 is TGTGCCACCAGCAGTGTTGGTGAGCAGTTCTTC. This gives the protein CATSSVGEQFF.

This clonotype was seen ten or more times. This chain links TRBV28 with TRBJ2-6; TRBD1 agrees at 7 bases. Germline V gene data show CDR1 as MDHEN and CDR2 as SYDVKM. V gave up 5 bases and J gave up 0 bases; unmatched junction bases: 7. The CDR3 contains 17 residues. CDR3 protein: CASSRGQFPSGANVLTF. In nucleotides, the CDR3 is TGTGCCAGCAGTAGGGGACAGTTCCCCTCTGGGGCCAACGTCCTGACTTTC.

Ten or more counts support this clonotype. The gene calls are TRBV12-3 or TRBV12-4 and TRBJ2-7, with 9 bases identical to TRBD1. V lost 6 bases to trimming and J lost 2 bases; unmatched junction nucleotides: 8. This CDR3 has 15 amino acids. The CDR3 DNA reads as TGTGCCAGCAGCCCGCGGGACAGGGTTACCTACGAGCAGTACTTC. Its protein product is CASSPRDRVTYEQYF.

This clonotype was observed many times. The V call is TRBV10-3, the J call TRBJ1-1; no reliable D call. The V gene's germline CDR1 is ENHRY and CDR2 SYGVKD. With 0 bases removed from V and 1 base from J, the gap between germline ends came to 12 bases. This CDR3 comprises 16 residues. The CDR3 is CAISESMVRRNTEAFF. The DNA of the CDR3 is TGTGCCATCAGTGAGTCGATGGTCCGACGGAACACTGAAGCTTTCTTT.

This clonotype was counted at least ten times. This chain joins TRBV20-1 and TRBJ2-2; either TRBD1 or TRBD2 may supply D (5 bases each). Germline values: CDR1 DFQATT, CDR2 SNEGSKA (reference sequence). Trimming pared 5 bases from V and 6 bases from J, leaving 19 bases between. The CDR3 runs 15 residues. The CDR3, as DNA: TGCAGTGCTCCCACTCCCGAGGGGACGTCCGGGGAGCTGTTTTTT. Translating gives CSAPTPEGTSGELFF.

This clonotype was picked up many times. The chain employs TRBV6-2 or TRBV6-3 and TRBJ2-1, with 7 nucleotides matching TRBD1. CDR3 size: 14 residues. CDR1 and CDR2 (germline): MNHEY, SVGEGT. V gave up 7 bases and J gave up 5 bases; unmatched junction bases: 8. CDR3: CASNRGGFHNEQFF. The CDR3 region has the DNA TGTGCCAGCAACAGGGGCGGGTTCCACAATGAGCAGTTCTTC.

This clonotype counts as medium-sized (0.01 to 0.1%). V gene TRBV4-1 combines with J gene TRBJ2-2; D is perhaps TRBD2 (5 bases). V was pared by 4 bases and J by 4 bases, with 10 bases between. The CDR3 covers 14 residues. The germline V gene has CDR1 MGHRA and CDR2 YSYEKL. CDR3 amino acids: CASSRERGTGELFF. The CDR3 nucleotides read TGCGCCAGCAGCCGGGAACGGGGCACCGGGGAGCTGTTTTTT.